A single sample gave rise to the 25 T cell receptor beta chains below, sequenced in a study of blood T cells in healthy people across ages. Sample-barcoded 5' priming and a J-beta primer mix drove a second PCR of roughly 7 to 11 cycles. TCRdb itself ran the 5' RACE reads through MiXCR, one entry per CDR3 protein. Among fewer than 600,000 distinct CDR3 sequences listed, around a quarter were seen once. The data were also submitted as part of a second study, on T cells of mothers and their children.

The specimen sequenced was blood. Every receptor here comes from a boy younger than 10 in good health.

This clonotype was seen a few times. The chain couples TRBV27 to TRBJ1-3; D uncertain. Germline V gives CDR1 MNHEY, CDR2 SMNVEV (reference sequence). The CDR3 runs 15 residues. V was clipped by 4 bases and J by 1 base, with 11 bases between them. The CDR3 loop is CASSSTRHSGNTIYF. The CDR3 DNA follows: TGTGCCAGCAGTTCAACCAGACATTCTGGAAACACCATATATTTT.

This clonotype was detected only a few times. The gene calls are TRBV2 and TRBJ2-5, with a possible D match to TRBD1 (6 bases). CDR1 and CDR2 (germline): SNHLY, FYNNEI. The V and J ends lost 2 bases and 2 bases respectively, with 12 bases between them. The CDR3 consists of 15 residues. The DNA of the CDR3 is TGTGCCAGCAGTGAAAGCAGGGGAAGGCAAGAGACCCAGTACTTC. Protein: CASSESRGRQETQYF.

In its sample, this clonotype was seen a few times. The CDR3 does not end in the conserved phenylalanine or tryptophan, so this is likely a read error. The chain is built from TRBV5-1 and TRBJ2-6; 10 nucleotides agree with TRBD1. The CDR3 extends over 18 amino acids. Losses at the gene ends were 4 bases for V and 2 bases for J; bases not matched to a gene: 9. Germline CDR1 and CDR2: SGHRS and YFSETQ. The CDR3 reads CASSLQPGQGTGANVLTY. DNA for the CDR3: TGCGCCAGCAGCCTCCAACCGGGACAGGGGACTGGGGCCAACGTCCTGACTTAC.

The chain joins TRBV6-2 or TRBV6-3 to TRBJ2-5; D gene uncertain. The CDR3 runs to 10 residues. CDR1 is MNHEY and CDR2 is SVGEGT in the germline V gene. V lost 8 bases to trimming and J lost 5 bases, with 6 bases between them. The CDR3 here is CASPGETQYF. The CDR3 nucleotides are TGTGCCAGCCCCGGGGAGACCCAGTACTTC.

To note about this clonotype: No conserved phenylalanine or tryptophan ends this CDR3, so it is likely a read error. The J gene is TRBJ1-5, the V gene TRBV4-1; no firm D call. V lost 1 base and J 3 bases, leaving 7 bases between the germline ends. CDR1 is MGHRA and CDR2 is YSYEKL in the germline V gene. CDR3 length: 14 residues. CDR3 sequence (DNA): TGCGCCAGCAGCCAAGCGGATCTCAATCAGCCCCAGCATCTT. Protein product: CASSQADLNQPQHL.

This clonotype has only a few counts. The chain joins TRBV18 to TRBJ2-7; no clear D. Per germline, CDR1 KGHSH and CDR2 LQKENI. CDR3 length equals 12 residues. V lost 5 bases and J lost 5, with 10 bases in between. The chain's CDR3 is CASSVTSDEQYF. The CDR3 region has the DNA TGTGCCAGCTCAGTTACCAGCGACGAGCAGTACTTC.

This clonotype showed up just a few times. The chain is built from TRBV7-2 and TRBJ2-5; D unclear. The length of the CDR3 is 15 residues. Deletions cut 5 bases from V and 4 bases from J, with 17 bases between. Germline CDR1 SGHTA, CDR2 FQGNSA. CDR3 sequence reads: CASSPTFGPGETQYF. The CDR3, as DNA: TGTGCCAGCAGCCCTACTTTTGGACCTGGAGAGACCCAGTACTTC.

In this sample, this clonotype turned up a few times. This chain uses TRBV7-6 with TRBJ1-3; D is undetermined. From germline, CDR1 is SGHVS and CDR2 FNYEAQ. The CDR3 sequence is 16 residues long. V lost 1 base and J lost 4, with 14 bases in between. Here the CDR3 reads CASSLVGSTQGNTIYF. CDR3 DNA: TGTGCCAGCAGCTTAGTTGGGTCAACGCAAGGAAACACCATATATTTT.

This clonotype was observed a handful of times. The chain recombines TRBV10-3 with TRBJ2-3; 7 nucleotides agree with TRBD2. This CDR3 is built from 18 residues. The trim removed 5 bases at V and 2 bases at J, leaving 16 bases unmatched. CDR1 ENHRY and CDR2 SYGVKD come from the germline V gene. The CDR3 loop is CAISSNGRLVGNTDTQYF. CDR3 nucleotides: TGTGCCATCAGTTCAAACGGGAGGCTAGTTGGTAACACAGATACGCAGTATTTT.

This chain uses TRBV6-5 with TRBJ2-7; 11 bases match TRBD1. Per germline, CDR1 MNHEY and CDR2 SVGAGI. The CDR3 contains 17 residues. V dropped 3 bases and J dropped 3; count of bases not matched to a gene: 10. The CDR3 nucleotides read TGTGCCAGCAGTTATAGGACAGGGGGCGAGATTAGCTACGAGCAGTACTTC. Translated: CASSYRTGGEISYEQYF.

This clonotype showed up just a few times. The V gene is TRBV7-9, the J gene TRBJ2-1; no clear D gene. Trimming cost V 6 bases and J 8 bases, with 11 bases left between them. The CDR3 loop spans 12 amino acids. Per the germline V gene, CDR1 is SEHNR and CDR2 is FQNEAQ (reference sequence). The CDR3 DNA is TGTGCCAGCAGATATTCCACCGATGAGCAGTTCTTC. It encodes CASRYSTDEQFF. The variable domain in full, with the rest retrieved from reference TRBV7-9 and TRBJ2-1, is DTGVSQNPRHKITKRGQNVTFRCDPISEHNRLYWYRQTLGQGPEFLTYFQNEAQLEKSRLLSDRFSAERPKGSFSTLEIQRTEQGDSAMYLCASRYSTDEQFFGPGTRLTVL.

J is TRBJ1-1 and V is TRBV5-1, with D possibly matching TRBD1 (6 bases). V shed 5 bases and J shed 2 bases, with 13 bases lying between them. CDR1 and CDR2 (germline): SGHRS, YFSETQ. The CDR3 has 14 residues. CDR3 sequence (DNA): TGCGCCAGCAGAGGACCGGGACACAACACTGAAGCTTTCTTT. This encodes CASRGPGHNTEAFF.

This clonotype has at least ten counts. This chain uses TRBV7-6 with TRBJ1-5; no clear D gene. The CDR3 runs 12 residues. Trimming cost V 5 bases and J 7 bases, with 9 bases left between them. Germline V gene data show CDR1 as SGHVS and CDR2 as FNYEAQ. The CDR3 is CASSQLGQPQHF. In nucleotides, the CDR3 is TGTGCCAGCAGCCAACTCGGGCAGCCCCAGCATTTT.

CDR3 bases: TGTGCCAGCAGCTCCGGGACAGGGGCTGCCTACGAGCAGTACTTC. It is translated as CASSSGTGAAYEQYF. The chain employs TRBV13 and TRBJ2-7; 10 nucleotides match TRBD1. The trim removed 4 bases at V and 2 bases at J, leaving 5 bases unmatched. Germline V gene lookup returns CDR1 PRHDT and CDR2 FYEKMQ (reference sequence). The CDR3 loop spans 15 amino acids.

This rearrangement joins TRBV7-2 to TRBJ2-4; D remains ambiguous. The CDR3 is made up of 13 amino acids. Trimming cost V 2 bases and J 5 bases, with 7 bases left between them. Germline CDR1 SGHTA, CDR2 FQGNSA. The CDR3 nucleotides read TGTGCCAGCAGCTTATCTAGGGAAAACATTCAGTACTTC. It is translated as CASSLSRENIQYF. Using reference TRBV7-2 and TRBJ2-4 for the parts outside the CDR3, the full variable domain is GAGVSQSPSNKVTEKGKDVELRCDPISGHTALYWYRQSLGQGLEFLIYFQGNSAPDKSGLPSDRFSAERTGGSVSTLTIQRTQQEDSAVYLCASSLSRENIQYFGAGTRLSVL.

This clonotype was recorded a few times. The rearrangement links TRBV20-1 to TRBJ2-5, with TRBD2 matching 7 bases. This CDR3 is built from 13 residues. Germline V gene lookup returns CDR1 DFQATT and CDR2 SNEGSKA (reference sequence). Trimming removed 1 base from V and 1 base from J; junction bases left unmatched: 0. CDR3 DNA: TGCAGTGCTAGAGCGGGGGGCCAAGAGACCCAGTACTTC. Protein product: CSARAGGQETQYF.

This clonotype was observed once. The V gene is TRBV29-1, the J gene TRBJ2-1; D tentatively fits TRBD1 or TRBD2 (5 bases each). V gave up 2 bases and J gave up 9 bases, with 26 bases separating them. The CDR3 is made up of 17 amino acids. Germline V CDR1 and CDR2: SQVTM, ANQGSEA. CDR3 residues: CSVEPAVGEGQRSEQFF. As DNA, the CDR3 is TGCAGCGTTGAACCGGCGGTCGGTGAGGGGCAGCGCAGTGAGCAGTTCTTC.

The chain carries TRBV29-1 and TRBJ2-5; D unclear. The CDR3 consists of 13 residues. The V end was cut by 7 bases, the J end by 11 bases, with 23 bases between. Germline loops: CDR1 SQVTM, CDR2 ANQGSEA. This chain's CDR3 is CSASEMHPTEQYF. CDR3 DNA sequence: TGCAGCGCCTCGGAGATGCACCCTACGGAGCAGTACTTC.

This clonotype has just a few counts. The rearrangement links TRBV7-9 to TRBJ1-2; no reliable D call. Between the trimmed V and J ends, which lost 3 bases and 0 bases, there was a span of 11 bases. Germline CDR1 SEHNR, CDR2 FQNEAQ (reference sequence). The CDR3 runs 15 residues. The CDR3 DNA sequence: TGTGCCAGCAGCTTTGCCACACAGTCTAACTATGGCTACACCTTC. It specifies CASSFATQSNYGYTF. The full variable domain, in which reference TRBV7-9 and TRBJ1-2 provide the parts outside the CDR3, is DTGVSQNPRHKITKRGQNVTFRCDPISEHNRLYWYRQTLGQGPEFLTYFQNEAQLEKSRLLSDRFSAERPKGSFSTLEIQRTEQGDSAMYLCASSFATQSNYGYTFGSGTRLTVV.

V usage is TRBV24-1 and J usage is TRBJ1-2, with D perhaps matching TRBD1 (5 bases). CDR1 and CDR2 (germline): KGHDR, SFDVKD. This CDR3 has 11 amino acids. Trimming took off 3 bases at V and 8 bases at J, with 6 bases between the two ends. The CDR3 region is CATSDEGGYTF. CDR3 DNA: TGTGCCACCAGTGATGAGGGGGGCTACACCTTC.

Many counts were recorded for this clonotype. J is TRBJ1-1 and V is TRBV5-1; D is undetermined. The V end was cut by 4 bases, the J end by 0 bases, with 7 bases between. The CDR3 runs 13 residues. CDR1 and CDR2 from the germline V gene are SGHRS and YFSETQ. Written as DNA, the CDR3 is TGCGCCAGCAGCCGAGGCATGAACACTGAAGCTTTCTTT. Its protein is CASSRGMNTEAFF. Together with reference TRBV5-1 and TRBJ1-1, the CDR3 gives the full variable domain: KAGVTQTPRYLIKTRGQQVTLSCSPISGHRSVSWYQQTPGQGLQFLFEYFSETQRNKGNFPGRFSGRQFSNSRSEMNVSTLELGDSALYLCASSRGMNTEAFFGQGTRLTVV.

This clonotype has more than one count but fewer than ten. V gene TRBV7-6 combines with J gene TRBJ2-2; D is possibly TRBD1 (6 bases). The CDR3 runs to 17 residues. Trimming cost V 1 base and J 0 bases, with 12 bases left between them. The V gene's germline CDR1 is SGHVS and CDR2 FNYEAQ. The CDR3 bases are TGTGCCAGCAGCTTAGTACAGGGAATGACGAACACCGGGGAGCTGTTTTTT. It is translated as CASSLVQGMTNTGELFF.

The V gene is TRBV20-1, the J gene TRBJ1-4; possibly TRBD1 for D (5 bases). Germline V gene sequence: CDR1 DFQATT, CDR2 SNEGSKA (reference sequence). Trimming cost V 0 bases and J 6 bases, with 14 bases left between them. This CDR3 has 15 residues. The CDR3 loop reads CSARDLTANDEKLFF. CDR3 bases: TGCAGTGCTAGAGATCTGACAGCGAATGATGAAAAACTGTTTTTT.

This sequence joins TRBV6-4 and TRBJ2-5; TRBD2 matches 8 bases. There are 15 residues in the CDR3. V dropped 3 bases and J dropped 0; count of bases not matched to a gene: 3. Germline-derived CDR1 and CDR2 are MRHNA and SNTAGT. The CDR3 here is CASSEIAGNQETQYF. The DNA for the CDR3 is TGTGCCAGCAGTGAGATAGCGGGGAACCAAGAGACCCAGTACTTC.

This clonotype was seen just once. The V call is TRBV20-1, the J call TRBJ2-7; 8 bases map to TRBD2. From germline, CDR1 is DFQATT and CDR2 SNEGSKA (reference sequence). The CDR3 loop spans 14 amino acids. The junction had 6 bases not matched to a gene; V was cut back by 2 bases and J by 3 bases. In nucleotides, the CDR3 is TGCAGTGCTAGATTGGCGGGGGGCCGCTACGAGCAGTACTTC. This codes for CSARLAGGRYEQYF.